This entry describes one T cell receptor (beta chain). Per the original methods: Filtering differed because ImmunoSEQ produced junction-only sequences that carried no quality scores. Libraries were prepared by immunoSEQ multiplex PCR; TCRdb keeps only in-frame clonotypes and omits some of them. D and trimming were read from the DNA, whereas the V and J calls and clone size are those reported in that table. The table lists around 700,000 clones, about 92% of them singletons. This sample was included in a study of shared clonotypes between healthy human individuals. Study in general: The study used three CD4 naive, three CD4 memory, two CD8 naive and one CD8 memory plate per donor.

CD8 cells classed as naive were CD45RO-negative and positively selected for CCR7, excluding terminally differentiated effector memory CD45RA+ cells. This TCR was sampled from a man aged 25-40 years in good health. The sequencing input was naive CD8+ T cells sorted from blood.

This chain's CDR3 is CASRQGEETQYF. The CDR3 nucleotides are TGTGCCAGCCGGCAGGGGGAGGAGACCCAGTACTTC. The gene calls are TRBV7-9 and TRBJ2-5, with 7 bases that match TRBD1. The CDR3 extends over 12 amino acids. V dropped 8 bases and J dropped 5; count of bases not matched to a gene: 5. Germline V gene sequence: CDR1 SEHNR, CDR2 FQNEAQ (reference sequence). Filled out from reference TRBV7-9 and TRBJ2-5, the complete variable domain reads DTGVSQNPRHKITKRGQNVTFRCDPISEHNRLYWYRQTLGQGPEFLTYFQNEAQLEKSRLLSDRFSAERPKGSFSTLEIQRTEQGDSAMYLCASRQGEETQYFGPGTRLLVL.